This T cell receptor beta chain was observed in a study of yellow fever vaccine responses in identical twins. The CDR3 length is 13 residues. The germline gives CDR1 SGHAT, CDR2 FQNNGV. Between the trimmed V and J ends, which lost 3 bases and 6 bases, there was a span of 10 bases. Study conclusions and caveats: Convergence reportedly seemed to mark part of the twins' vaccine T cell response, with personalization marking the rest.

One entry per CDR3 protein results from TCRdb running MiXCR on the RT-PCR reads. Of roughly 1,000 distinct CDR3 sequences in the sample, under 80% were seen once. Of note for this clonotype: The antigen is unknown.

The receptor was isolated from a female donor who received the yellow fever vaccine. The chain couples TRBV11-2 to TRBJ2-3; no clear D. The sample consisted of T cells from blood (PBMCs), unsorted or a sorted subset (not recorded which), taken before or after yellow fever vaccination (not recorded which). The DNA for the CDR3 is TGTGCCAGCAGCTTTGGCTTAAGGGATACGCAGTATTTT. It yields the protein CASSFGLRDTQYF.